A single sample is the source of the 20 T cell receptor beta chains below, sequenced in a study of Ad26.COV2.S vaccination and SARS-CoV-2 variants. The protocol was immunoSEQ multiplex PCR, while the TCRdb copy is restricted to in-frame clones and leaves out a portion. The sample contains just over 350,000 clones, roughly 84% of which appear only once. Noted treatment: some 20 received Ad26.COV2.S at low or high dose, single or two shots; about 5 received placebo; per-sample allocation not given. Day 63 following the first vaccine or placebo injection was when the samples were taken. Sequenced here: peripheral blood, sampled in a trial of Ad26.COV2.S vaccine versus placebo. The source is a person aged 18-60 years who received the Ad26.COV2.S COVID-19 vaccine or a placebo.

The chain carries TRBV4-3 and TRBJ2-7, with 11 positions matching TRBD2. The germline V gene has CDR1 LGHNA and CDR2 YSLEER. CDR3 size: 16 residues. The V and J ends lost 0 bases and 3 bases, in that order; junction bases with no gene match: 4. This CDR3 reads CASSQELAGVIYEQYF. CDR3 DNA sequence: TGCGCCAGCAGCCAAGAACTAGCGGGGGTCATCTACGAGCAGTACTTC.

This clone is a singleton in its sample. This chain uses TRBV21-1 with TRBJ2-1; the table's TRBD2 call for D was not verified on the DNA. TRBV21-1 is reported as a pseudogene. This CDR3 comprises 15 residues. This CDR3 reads CASRGGTSSYNEQFF. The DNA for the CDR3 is TGTGCCAGCAGGGGGGGGACTAGCTCCTACAATGAGCAGTTCTTC.

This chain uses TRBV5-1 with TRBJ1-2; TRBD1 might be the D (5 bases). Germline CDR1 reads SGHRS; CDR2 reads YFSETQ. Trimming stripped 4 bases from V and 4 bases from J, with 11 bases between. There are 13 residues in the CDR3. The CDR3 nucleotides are TGCGCCAGCAGCCCCAGGGATGCCTATGGCTACACCTTC. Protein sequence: CASSPRDAYGYTF.

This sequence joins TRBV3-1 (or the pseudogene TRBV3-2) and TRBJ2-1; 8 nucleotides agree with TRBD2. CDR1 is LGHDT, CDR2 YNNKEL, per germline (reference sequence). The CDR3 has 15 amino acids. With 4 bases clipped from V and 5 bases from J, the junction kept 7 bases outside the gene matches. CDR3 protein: CASSPEREFNNEQFF. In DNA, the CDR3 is TGTGCCAGCAGCCCCGAGCGGGAGTTTAACAATGAGCAGTTCTTC.

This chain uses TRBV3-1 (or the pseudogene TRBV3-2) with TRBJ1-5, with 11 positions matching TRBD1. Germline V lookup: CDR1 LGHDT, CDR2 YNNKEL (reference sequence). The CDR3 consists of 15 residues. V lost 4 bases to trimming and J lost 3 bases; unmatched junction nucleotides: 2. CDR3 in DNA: TGTGCCAGCAGCCCGGACAGGGGGCCCAATCAGCCCCAGCATTTT. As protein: CASSPDRGPNQPQHF.

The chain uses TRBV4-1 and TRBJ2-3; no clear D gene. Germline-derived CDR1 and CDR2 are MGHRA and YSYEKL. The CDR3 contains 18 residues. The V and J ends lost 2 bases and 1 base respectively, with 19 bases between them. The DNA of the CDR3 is TGCGCCAGCAGCCAACCCCACCTGGTAGTTCGTGGCACAGATACGCAGTATTTT. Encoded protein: CASSQPHLVVRGTDTQYF.

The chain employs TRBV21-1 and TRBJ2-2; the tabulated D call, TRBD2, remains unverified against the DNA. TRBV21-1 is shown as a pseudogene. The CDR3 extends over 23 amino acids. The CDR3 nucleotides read TGTGCCAGCAGCAAAGGCAGCGGACCAGCGGTACTCCCATCACATTTAAACACCGGGGAGCTGTTTTTT. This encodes CASSKGSGPAVLPSHLNTGELFF.

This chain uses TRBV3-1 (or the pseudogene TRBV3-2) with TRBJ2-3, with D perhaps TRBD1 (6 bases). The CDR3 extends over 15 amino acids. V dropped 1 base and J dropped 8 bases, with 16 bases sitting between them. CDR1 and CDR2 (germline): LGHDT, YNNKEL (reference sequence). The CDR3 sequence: CASSQGLRGLGTQYF. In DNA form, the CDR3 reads TGTGCCAGCAGCCAAGGCCTAAGGGGGTTAGGTACGCAGTATTTT.

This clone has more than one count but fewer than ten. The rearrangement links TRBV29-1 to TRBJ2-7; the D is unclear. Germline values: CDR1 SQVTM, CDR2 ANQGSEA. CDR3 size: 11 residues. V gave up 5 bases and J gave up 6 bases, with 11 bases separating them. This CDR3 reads CSVLWFGEQYF. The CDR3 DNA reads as TGCAGCGTTTTGTGGTTCGGCGAGCAGTACTTC.

DNA for the CDR3: TGTGCCAGTAGTATGAGGAGAAGCTCCTACGAGCAGTACTTC. It specifies CASSMRRSSYEQYF. V is TRBV19 and J is TRBJ2-7; D not resolved. The ends were cut back, 3 bases at V and 0 bases at J, with 9 bases in the middle. The length of the CDR3 is 14 residues. Germline values: CDR1 LNHDA, CDR2 SQIVND (reference sequence).

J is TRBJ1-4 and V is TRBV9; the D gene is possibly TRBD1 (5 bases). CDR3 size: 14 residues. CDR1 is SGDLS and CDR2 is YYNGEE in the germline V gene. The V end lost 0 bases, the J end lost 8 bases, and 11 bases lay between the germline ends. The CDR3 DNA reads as TGTGCCAGCAGCGTAGAGGGGTATGGGGAAAAACTGTTTTTT. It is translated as CASSVEGYGEKLFF.

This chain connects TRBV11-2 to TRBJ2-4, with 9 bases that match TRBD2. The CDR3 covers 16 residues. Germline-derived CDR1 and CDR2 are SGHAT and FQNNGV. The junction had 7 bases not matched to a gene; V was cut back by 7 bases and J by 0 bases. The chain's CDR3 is CASKDSGGLAKNIQYF. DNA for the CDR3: TGTGCCAGCAAGGATAGCGGGGGCCTAGCCAAAAACATTCAGTACTTC.

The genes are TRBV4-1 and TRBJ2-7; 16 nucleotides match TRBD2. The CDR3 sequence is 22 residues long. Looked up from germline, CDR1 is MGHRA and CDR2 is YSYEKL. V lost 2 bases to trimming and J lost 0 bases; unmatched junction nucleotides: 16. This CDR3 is CASSQHPSSVGTSGRDSYEQYF. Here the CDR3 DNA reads TGCGCCAGCAGCCAACACCCATCCTCCGTCGGGACTAGCGGGAGGGACTCCTACGAGCAGTACTTC.

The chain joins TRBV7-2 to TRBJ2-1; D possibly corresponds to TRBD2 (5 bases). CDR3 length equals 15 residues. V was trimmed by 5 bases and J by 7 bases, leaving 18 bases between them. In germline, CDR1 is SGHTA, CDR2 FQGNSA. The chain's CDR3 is CASSIGSERGNEQFF. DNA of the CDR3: TGTGCCAGCAGCATAGGGTCCGAGAGAGGGAATGAGCAGTTCTTC.

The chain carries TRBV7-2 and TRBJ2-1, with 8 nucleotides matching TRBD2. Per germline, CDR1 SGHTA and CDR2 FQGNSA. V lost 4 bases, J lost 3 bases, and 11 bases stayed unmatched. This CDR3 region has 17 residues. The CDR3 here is CASSSRATSAGYNEQFF. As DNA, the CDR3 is TGTGCCAGCAGCTCCCGCGCGACTAGCGCAGGCTACAATGAGCAGTTCTTC.

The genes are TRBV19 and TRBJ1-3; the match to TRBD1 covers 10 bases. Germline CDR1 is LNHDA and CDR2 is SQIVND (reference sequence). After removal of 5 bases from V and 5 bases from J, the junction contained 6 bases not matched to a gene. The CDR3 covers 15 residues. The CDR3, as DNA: TGTGCCAGTAGTGCTCCGGGACAGGGGAGAAACACCATATATTTT. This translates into CASSAPGQGRNTIYF. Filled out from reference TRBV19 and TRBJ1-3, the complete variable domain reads DGGITQSPKYLFRKEGQNVTLSCEQNLNHDAMYWYRQDPGQGLRLIYYSQIVNDFQKGDIAEGYSVSREKKESFPLTVTSAQKNPTAFYLCASSAPGQGRNTIYFGEGSWLTVV.

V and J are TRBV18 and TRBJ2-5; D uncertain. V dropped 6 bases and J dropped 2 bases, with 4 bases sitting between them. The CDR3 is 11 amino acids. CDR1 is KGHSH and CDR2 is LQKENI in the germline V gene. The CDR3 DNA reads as TGTGCCAGCTCGCAGCAAGAGACCCAGTACTTC. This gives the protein CASSQQETQYF.

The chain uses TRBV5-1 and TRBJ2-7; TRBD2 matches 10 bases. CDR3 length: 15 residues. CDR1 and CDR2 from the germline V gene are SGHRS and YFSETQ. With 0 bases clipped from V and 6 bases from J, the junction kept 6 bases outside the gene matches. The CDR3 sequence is CASSLGLAGVGEQYF. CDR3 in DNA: TGCGCCAGCAGCTTGGGGCTAGCGGGAGTTGGCGAGCAGTACTTC.

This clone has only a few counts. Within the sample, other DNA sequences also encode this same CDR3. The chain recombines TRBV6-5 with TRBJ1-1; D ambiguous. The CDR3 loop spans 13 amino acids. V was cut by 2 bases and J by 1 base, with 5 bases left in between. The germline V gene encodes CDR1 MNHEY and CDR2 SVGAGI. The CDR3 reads CASSYGGNTEAFF. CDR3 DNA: TGTGCCAGCAGTTACGGCGGGAACACTGAAGCTTTCTTT.

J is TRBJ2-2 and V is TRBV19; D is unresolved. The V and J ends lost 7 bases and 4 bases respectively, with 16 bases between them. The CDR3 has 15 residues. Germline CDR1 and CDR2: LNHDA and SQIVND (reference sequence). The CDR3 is CASKVEQTITGELFF. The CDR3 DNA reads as TGTGCCAGTAAGGTGGAACAAACGATCACCGGGGAGCTGTTTTTT.